This TCR beta chain was profiled in a study of T cell clones after liver transplantation. In the study overall: Tolerant meant at least one year fully off immunosuppression without liver enzymes above twice normal.

In germline, CDR1 is SGHKS, CDR2 YYEKEE (reference sequence). The CDR3 has 14 amino acids. Trimming removed 5 bases at V and 3 bases at J, with 12 bases between. Only in-frame clones appear in the TCRdb table, and some are missing; sequencing was by immunoSEQ multiplex PCR. Of 93,000 or so clones in the sample, around 80% are singletons; the top ten hold approximately 3%. CD3+CD4+ and CD3+CD8+ cells were FACS-sorted from thawed unstimulated PBMCs. The V call is TRBV5-5, the J call TRBJ1-5; D gene uncertain. The receptor was isolated from a human patient who received a liver transplant. The graft donor may have given rise to some T cells. This sample comprised CD4+ T cells from blood, obtained around 50 months after liver transplant. For the CDR3, the DNA is TGTGCCAGCAGTAACCCCGGAAACAATCAGCCCCAGCATTTT. This gives the protein CASSNPGNNQPQHF. The full variable domain, rest sourced from reference TRBV5-5 and TRBJ1-5, is DAGVTQSPTHLIKTRGQQVTLRCSPISGHKSVSWYQQVLGQGPQFIFQYYEKEERGRGNFPDRFSARQFPNYSSELNVNALLLGDSALYLCASSNPGNNQPQHFGDGTRLSIL.